What follows describes a single TCR beta chain. Data came from immunoSEQ multiplex PCR; TCRdb stores just in-frame clones and leaves some out. The profile shows around 68,000 clones, about 81% of them singletons. Trimming took off 6 bases at V and 3 bases at J, with 11 bases between the two ends. Germline V gene lookup returns CDR1 MRHNA and CDR2 SNTAGT. CDR3 size: 14 residues. This sample stems from a study of PD-L1 blockade in urothelial cancer. The time point: pretreatment peripheral blood. The clonotype originates from a man between 65 and 85 years old with urothelial cancer. The sample in question was PBMCs, obtained around atezolizumab (anti-PD-L1) treatment. The chain joins TRBV6-4 to TRBJ2-2, with D possibly TRBD2 on 6 matching bases. The CDR3 protein is CASSPGLHTGELFF. The CDR3 DNA sequence: TGTGCCAGCAGCCCGGGACTCCACACCGGGGAGCTGTTTTTT.